The 22 T cell receptor beta chains below were found in one sample sequenced in a study of radiotherapy plus CTLA-4 blockade in lung cancer. Sequencing was performed with immunoSEQ multiplex PCR; in TCRdb, only in-frame clones are kept and a portion is missing. This table has tens of thousands of clones, 60% to 80% appearing once. The specimen comprised peripheral blood, sampled from a patient treated with radiotherapy plus ipilimumab. The receptor set was obtained from a human donor with non-small cell lung cancer who had stable disease on radiotherapy plus ipilimumab.

The chain combines TRBV4-1 with TRBJ1-2, with 8 bases that match TRBD1. V was pared by 4 bases and J by 4 bases, with 8 bases of the junction left unmatched. The CDR3 runs to 15 residues. Germline V CDR1 and CDR2: MGHRA, YSYEKL. The CDR3 nucleotides are TGCGCCAGCAGCCCGACAGGGGATGGTCGCTATGGCTACACCTTC. This encodes CASSPTGDGRYGYTF.

This clone occurred a few times. This chain uses TRBV19 with TRBJ1-5; D remains unclear. Germline assignment: CDR1 LNHDA and CDR2 SQIVND (reference sequence). The CDR3 runs to 13 residues. V was clipped by 4 bases and J by 3 bases, with 7 bases between them. Here the CDR3 DNA reads TGTGCCAGTAGTAGGCGGGACAATCAGCCCCAGCATTTT. It codes for CASSRRDNQPQHF.

This clone was detected only once. The CDR3 nucleotides read TGCAGTGCCTCCCAGGGAGGGGGCTACACCTTC. Protein product: CSASQGGGYTF. The chain is built from TRBV20-1 and TRBJ1-2; a weak D match, TRBD1 (5 bases). The ends were cut back, 6 bases at V and 8 bases at J, with 13 bases in the middle. The CDR3 runs 11 residues. The germline V gene encodes CDR1 DFQATT and CDR2 SNEGSKA (reference sequence).

V gene TRBV25-1 combines with J gene TRBJ2-1, with D possibly being TRBD2 (6 bases). CDR1 and CDR2 (germline): MGHDK, SYGVNS. The length of the CDR3 is 15 residues. V lost 5 bases and J lost 0, with 11 bases in between. This CDR3 reads CASSPRGSSYNEQFF. The CDR3 DNA follows: TGTGCCAGCAGTCCCCGGGGGAGCTCCTACAATGAGCAGTTCTTC.

This sequence joins TRBV29-1 and TRBJ2-7; a weak D match, TRBD2 (6 bases). Trimming shortened V by 4 bases and J by 2 bases, and 6 bases separated the two germline ends. The germline CDR1 and CDR2 sequences are SQVTM and ANQGSEA. The CDR3 is made up of 11 amino acids. The CDR3 DNA is TGCAGCGTTGGGGGGGCCTACGAGCAGTACTTC. This gives the protein CSVGGAYEQYF.

The chain is built from TRBV6-5 and TRBJ2-7; D ambiguous. Between the trimmed V and J ends, which lost 6 bases and 6 bases, there was a span of 15 bases. The CDR3 has 13 amino acids. Germline CDR1 MNHEY, CDR2 SVGAGI. CDR3 DNA sequence: TGTGCCAGCAGGGCCCAAGTTTTCGCCGAGCAGTACGTC. It specifies CASRAQVFAEQYV.

The CDR3: CASSYRDSYGYTF. CDR3 in DNA: TGTGCCAGCAGTTACAGGGACAGCTATGGCTACACCTTC. The chain couples TRBV6-6 to TRBJ1-2; 7 nucleotides line up with TRBD1. This CDR3 is built from 13 residues. The V gene's germline CDR1 is MNHNY and CDR2 SVGAGI (reference sequence). V lost 2 bases, J lost 4 bases, and 1 base stayed unmatched.

V and J are TRBV19 and TRBJ1-5; weak D call: TRBD1 (6 bases). The ends were cut back, 7 bases at V and 6 bases at J, with 13 bases in the middle. Germline CDR1 reads LNHDA; CDR2 reads SQIVND (reference sequence). This CDR3 comprises 13 residues. CDR3 DNA: TGTGCCAGTACCTTGCGGGGGCGTCAGCCCCAGCATTTT. Protein sequence: CASTLRGRQPQHF.

The chain uses TRBV5-4 and TRBJ2-5; D is uncertain. Trimming shortened V by 4 bases and J by 5 bases, and 9 bases separated the two germline ends. The CDR3 spans 12 residues. Germline V gene lookup returns CDR1 SGHNT and CDR2 YYREEE (reference sequence). The CDR3, as DNA: TGTGCCAGCAGCGGCCAGTCGGAGACCCAGTACTTC. Translation: CASSGQSETQYF.

V gene TRBV5-1 combines with J gene TRBJ2-2, with D possibly matching TRBD2 (6 bases). The CDR3 is 15 residues long. V dropped 1 base and J dropped 6 bases, with 13 bases sitting between them. Germline assignment: CDR1 SGHRS and CDR2 YFSETQ. This CDR3 is CASSLTHTSSGELFF. The CDR3 nucleotides are TGCGCCAGCAGCTTGACTCACACTAGCTCCGGGGAGCTGTTTTTT.

This sequence joins TRBV12-5 and TRBJ1-1; D not certain. Looked up from germline, CDR1 is LGHNT and CDR2 is FRNRAP. V was shortened by 0 bases and J by 4 bases, with 12 bases between the two germline ends. The CDR3 loop spans 15 amino acids. In nucleotides, the CDR3 is TGTGCTAGTGGTTTGGTACTGGGCTGGGGCACTGAAGCTTTCTTT. This translates into CASGLVLGWGTEAFF.

The CDR3 nucleotides read TGTGCCAGCAGCTTCGGGACAGGGGGCCGGGGAGCTTTCTTT. Amino acids: CASSFGTGGRGAFF. V and J are TRBV7-6 and TRBJ1-1, with TRBD1 identical over 12 bases. Trimming took 3 bases from V and 10 from J; bases not matched to a gene: 6. The CDR3 loop spans 14 amino acids. Germline CDR1 and CDR2: SGHVS and FNYEAQ.

V and J are TRBV10-3 and TRBJ1-4; D is possibly TRBD1 (5 bases). Trimming pared 2 bases from V and 4 bases from J, leaving 17 bases between. The CDR3 is 17 amino acids. In germline, CDR1 is ENHRY, CDR2 SYGVKD. In DNA, the CDR3 is TGTGCCATCAGTGAGAGCAGGGCAGGGAGGCTTAATGAAAAACTGTTTTTT. It specifies CAISESRAGRLNEKLFF.

The V gene is TRBV6-1, the J gene TRBJ1-6; D remains unclear. This CDR3 comprises 15 residues. Germline CDR1 MNHNS, CDR2 SASEGT. Deletions cut 1 base from V and 7 bases from J, with 11 bases between. The chain's CDR3 is CASSEEGSGNSPLHF. The CDR3 DNA sequence: TGTGCCAGCAGTGAAGAAGGTTCGGGGAATTCACCCCTCCACTTT.

The chain employs TRBV4-2 and TRBJ1-6, with TRBD1 as a possible D gene (5 bases). V was clipped by 3 bases and J by 5 bases, with 17 bases between them. The germline V gene encodes CDR1 LGHNA and CDR2 YNFKEQ. The CDR3 is 17 amino acids. The CDR3 nucleotides read TGTGCCAGCAGCCAGGCCCAGGGAGTACAAAATAATTCACCCCTCCACTTT. Protein: CASSQAQGVQNNSPLHF.

The genes are TRBV27 and TRBJ2-3, with a weak D call TRBD1 (6 bases). The V end lost 0 bases, the J end lost 5 bases, and 15 bases lay between the germline ends. Germline V gene data show CDR1 as MNHEY and CDR2 as SMNVEV (reference sequence). The CDR3 sequence is 16 residues long. The CDR3 DNA reads as TGTGCCAGCAGTTTATCCCCGGGACAACGGAAAGATACGCAGTATTTT. As protein: CASSLSPGQRKDTQYF.

This rearrangement joins TRBV11-2 to TRBJ2-6, with TRBD1 identical over 10 bases. Germline loops: CDR1 SGHAT, CDR2 FQNNGV. This CDR3 region has 17 residues. The J segment lost 4 bases and the V segment lost 1 base, leaving 4 bases of the junction unmatched. This CDR3 reads CASSLATGGAGANVLTF. The CDR3, as DNA: TGTGCCAGCAGCTTAGCGACAGGGGGCGCCGGGGCCAACGTCCTGACTTTC.

The rearrangement uses TRBV4-2 and TRBJ2-5, with D perhaps matching TRBD1 or TRBD2 (6 bases each). V lost 1 base to trimming and J lost 7 bases, with 19 bases between them. This CDR3 is 16 amino acids long. Germline CDR1 LGHNA, CDR2 YNFKEQ. CDR3: CASSQVGGRTGGTQYF. The CDR3 DNA follows: TGTGCCAGCAGCCAAGTTGGGGGGCGGACCGGAGGGACCCAGTACTTC.

The chain links TRBV2 to TRBJ1-1; D unresolved. The CDR3 loop spans 16 amino acids. Germline loops: CDR1 SNHLY, CDR2 FYNNEI. Between the trimmed V and J ends, which lost 2 bases and 5 bases, there was a span of 18 bases. The chain's CDR3 is CASSERAQVGRTEAFF. For the CDR3, the DNA is TGTGCCAGCAGTGAACGGGCTCAGGTGGGGAGGACTGAAGCTTTCTTT.

The CDR3 sequence is CSVGGEGAFF. The DNA of the CDR3 is TGCAGCGTTGGAGGGGAGGGAGCTTTCTTT. V usage is TRBV29-1 and J usage is TRBJ1-1; D possibly corresponds to TRBD1 (5 bases). V was clipped by 4 bases and J by 10 bases, with 10 bases between them. Germline loops: CDR1 SQVTM, CDR2 ANQGSEA. This CDR3 has 10 residues.

V and J are TRBV7-2 and TRBJ2-1; perhaps TRBD2 as D (6 bases). The ends were cut back, 3 bases at V and 8 bases at J, with 8 bases in the middle. Germline V gene lookup returns CDR1 SGHTA and CDR2 FQGNSA. This CDR3 has 12 residues. CDR3 DNA sequence: TGTGCCAGCAGCTTGGGAGGCGATGAGCAGTTCTTC. Translated: CASSLGGDEQFF.

The V call is TRBV29-1, the J call TRBJ1-1, with 8 bases fitting TRBD1. The CDR3 contains 13 residues. V lost 7 bases and J lost 0; bases outside the gene matches: 4. The germline gives CDR1 SQVTM, CDR2 ANQGSEA. CDR3 loop: CSGETGVNTEAFF. The CDR3 DNA reads as TGCAGCGGCGAGACAGGGGTGAACACTGAAGCTTTCTTT.